One sample yielded the 23 T cell receptor beta chains listed below, sequenced in a study of T-cell reconstitution after alpha-beta-depleted transplantation in children. During its preparation, the TCRbeta library received unique molecular identifiers. TCRdb analysed the PCR reads with MiXCR anew, one entry per CDR3 protein. The table has over 90,000 distinct CDR3 sequences, about 7.5% seen once; the top ten hold over 15%. The source was PBMCs, collected before TCRalphabeta/CD19-depleted stem cell transplant. All receptors come from a boy aged 2 to 10 with acute lymphoblastic leukemia, due to receive a stem cell transplant.

The CDR3 nucleotides are TGTGCCAGCGGAACACGGGAACTTAATGAAAAACTGTTTTTT. Its translation: CASGTRELNEKLFF. The genes are TRBV7-9 and TRBJ1-4; D is unresolved. Germline V gene data show CDR1 as SEHNR and CDR2 as FQNEAQ (reference sequence). There are 14 residues in the CDR3. Trimming removed 8 bases at V and 4 bases at J, with 14 bases between.

CDR3 nucleotide sequence: TGTGCCAGCAGTTTTCATATAGACAGTCATGGCTACACCTTC. It translates to CASSFHIDSHGYTF. This rearrangement joins TRBV5-4 to TRBJ1-2; possibly TRBD1 for D (5 bases). The CDR3 runs 14 residues. Germline V CDR1 and CDR2: SGHNT, YYREEE (reference sequence). Trimming stripped 5 bases from V and 6 bases from J, with 17 bases between.

This clonotype was seen ten or more times. The chain uses TRBV6-5 and TRBJ2-1; 10 bases are shared with TRBD2. The CDR3 has 15 residues. The germline V gene encodes CDR1 MNHEY and CDR2 SVGAGI. The junction had 5 bases not matched to a gene; V was cut back by 7 bases and J by 2 bases. CDR3 DNA: TGTGCCAGCACCGCTAGCGGGGGCACCTACAATGAGCAGTTCTTC. Translated: CASTASGGTYNEQFF.

This clonotype has a count of ten or more. The chain has TRBV5-1 and TRBJ1-5; D not certain. Deletions cut 4 bases from V and 4 bases from J, with 12 bases between. Germline V gene lookup returns CDR1 SGHRS and CDR2 YFSETQ. This CDR3 has 14 amino acids. The CDR3 DNA reads as TGCGCCAGCAGCGTGGAAAGAGGGAATCAGCCCCAGCATTTT. It encodes CASSVERGNQPQHF.

This clonotype was detected ten times or more. J is TRBJ2-3 and V is TRBV28; TRBD1 might be the D (6 bases). This CDR3 has 16 amino acids. The germline CDR1 and CDR2 sequences are MDHEN and SYDVKM. V lost 4 bases, J lost 0 bases, and 14 bases lay in between. The CDR3 bases are TGTGCCAGCAGTTCATCAGGGGACACTAGCACAGATACGCAGTATTTT. Translated, it gives CASSSSGDTSTDTQYF.

Many counts were recorded for this clonotype. The chain recombines TRBV27 with TRBJ1-5; D is ambiguous. V was pared by 7 bases and J by 1 base, with 8 bases between. Germline CDR1 and CDR2: MNHEY and SMNVEV (reference sequence). This CDR3 contains 13 residues. CDR3 protein: CASTRISNQPQHF. The DNA for the CDR3 is TGTGCCAGCACCAGGATCAGCAATCAGCCCCAGCATTTT.

This clonotype was picked up many times. The chain couples TRBV5-5 to TRBJ2-3; D is ambiguous. The germline V and J ends were trimmed by 4 bases and 4 bases, with 13 bases remaining between them. This CDR3 contains 14 residues. CDR1 SGHKS and CDR2 YYEKEE come from the germline V gene (reference sequence). CDR3 protein: CASSPLGDPDTQYF. DNA for the CDR3: TGTGCCAGCAGCCCTCTCGGCGACCCAGATACGCAGTATTTT. Variable domain in full (rest from reference TRBV5-5 and TRBJ2-3): DAGVTQSPTHLIKTRGQQVTLRCSPISGHKSVSWYQQVLGQGPQFIFQYYEKEERGRGNFPDRFSARQFPNYSSELNVNALLLGDSALYLCASSPLGDPDTQYFGPGTRLTVL.

This clonotype was counted at least ten times. This chain uses TRBV7-6 with TRBJ2-7, with D possibly being TRBD1 (6 bases). With 3 bases removed from V and 2 bases from J, the gap between germline ends came to 8 bases. The CDR3 spans 13 residues. Germline V gives CDR1 SGHVS, CDR2 FNYEAQ. The CDR3 DNA follows: TGTGCCAGCAGCTTGGGGGCCCCCTACGAGCAGTACTTC. Its translation: CASSLGAPYEQYF.

The sample holds many counts of this clonotype. This rearrangement joins TRBV12-3 or TRBV12-4 to TRBJ2-1; D could derive from TRBD1 or TRBD2 (6 bases each). V lost 3 bases and J 10 bases, leaving 13 bases between the germline ends. The CDR3 is made up of 13 amino acids. CDR3 DNA sequence: TGTGCCAGCAGTTTTTGGGGGGCGGGCGAGCAGTTCTTC. Amino acid sequence: CASSFWGAGEQFF.

This clonotype was counted ten times or more. The V gene is TRBV6-4, the J gene TRBJ2-1; 12 bases fit TRBD2. The CDR3 consists of 15 residues. J lost 7 bases, V lost 6 bases, and 7 bases had no gene match. Germline-derived CDR1 and CDR2 are MRHNA and SNTAGT. CDR3 amino acids: CASSDTSGGPNEQFF. CDR3 DNA sequence: TGTGCCAGCAGCGACACTAGCGGGGGGCCGAATGAGCAGTTCTTC.

The V call is TRBV20-1, the J call TRBJ1-4; D might be TRBD1 (6 bases). Trimming shortened V by 2 bases and J by 2 bases, and 9 bases separated the two germline ends. Germline V CDR1 and CDR2: DFQATT, SNEGSKA (reference sequence). The CDR3 has 14 residues. The DNA for the CDR3 is TGCAGTGCTAGAAGGGGGATCACTAATGAAAAACTGTTTTTT. As protein: CSARRGITNEKLFF.

This clonotype was recorded many times. The CDR3 is CASSPRTMRYEQYF. The CDR3 nucleotides are TGTGCCAGCAGCCCGCGGACTATGCGGTACGAGCAGTACTTC. This rearrangement joins TRBV7-2 to TRBJ2-7, with a possible D match to TRBD2 (6 bases). CDR3 length: 14 residues. With 5 bases removed from V and 4 bases from J, the gap between germline ends came to 15 bases. The V gene's germline CDR1 is SGHTA and CDR2 FQGNSA.

The table lists this clonotype with a few counts. This chain links TRBV11-2 with TRBJ1-3; D gene ambiguous. CDR1 is SGHAT, CDR2 FQNNGV, per germline. With 2 bases removed from V and 0 bases from J, the gap between germline ends came to 8 bases. CDR3 length equals 15 residues. CDR3 sequence (DNA): TGTGCCAGCAGCTTAAGAAGGATCTCTGGAAACACCATATATTTT. This codes for CASSLRRISGNTIYF.

This clonotype turned up a few times. The chain is built from TRBV7-2 and TRBJ2-2; the match to TRBD2 covers 7 bases. In germline, CDR1 is SGHTA, CDR2 FQGNSA. This CDR3 region has 16 residues. Losses at the gene ends were 0 bases for V and 3 bases for J; bases not matched to a gene: 4. The DNA for the CDR3 is TGTGCCAGCAGCTTAGCGCTAGCGGCGCACACCGGGGAGCTGTTTTTT. Its translation is CASSLALAAHTGELFF.

The table lists this clonotype with a few counts. The CDR3 DNA reads as TGTGCCAGCAGCCAAGCCCTCTGGACCCGGGAGACCCAGTACTTC. Translation gives CASSQALWTRETQYF. The chain is built from TRBV3-1 and TRBJ2-5; D is undetermined. Trimming cost V 1 base and J 5 bases, with 14 bases left between them. CDR1 LGHDT and CDR2 YNNKEL come from the germline V gene (reference sequence). The CDR3 length is 15 residues.

This clonotype was seen at least ten times. V is TRBV15 and J is TRBJ2-6; TRBD1 or TRBD2 may be the D gene (5 bases each). Germline V lookup: CDR1 LNHNV, CDR2 YYDKDF (reference sequence). V was clipped by 7 bases and J by 0 bases, with 13 bases between them. The CDR3 extends over 16 amino acids. For the CDR3, the DNA is TGTGCCACCACCCCGGGGCCTTCCTCTGGGGCCAACGTCCTGACTTTC. Amino acids: CATTPGPSSGANVLTF.

This clonotype appeared many times. The chain uses TRBV4-3 and TRBJ1-1, with D possibly TRBD1 on 6 matching bases. Trimming left V 0 bases short and J 7 bases short, with 12 bases between. Germline values: CDR1 LGHNA, CDR2 YSLEER. The CDR3 sequence is 14 residues long. The CDR3 sequence: CASSQDAGQFEAFF. Here the CDR3 DNA reads TGCGCCAGCAGCCAAGATGCAGGACAGTTTGAAGCTTTCTTT.

This clonotype was observed many times. V is TRBV27 and J is TRBJ1-6, with D perhaps TRBD1 (5 bases). The germline CDR1 and CDR2 sequences are MNHEY and SMNVEV (reference sequence). The length of the CDR3 is 14 residues. V was trimmed by 3 bases and J by 10 bases, leaving 13 bases between them. The CDR3 DNA is TGTGCCAGCAGTTTCGGTCAGGGACGGTCACCCCTCCACTTT. It is translated as CASSFGQGRSPLHF.

Ten or more counts support this clonotype. The CDR3 DNA reads as TGTGCCAGTAGTTCTCGGCCTCTGGGACAGTCACTCTCCTATAATTCACCCCTCCACTTT. Translation: CASSSRPLGQSLSYNSPLHF. The chain uses TRBV19 and TRBJ1-6; 7 bases align to TRBD1. J lost 0 bases, V lost 5 bases, and 16 bases had no gene match. The length of the CDR3 is 20 residues. Germline-derived CDR1 and CDR2 are LNHDA and SQIVND (reference sequence).

This clonotype was seen a few times. V and J are TRBV3-1 and TRBJ2-5; possibly TRBD1 for D (5 bases). Trimming left V 0 bases short and J 1 base short, with 15 bases between. There are 17 residues in the CDR3. The germline V gene has CDR1 LGHDT and CDR2 YNNKEL (reference sequence). For the CDR3, the DNA is TGTGCCAGCAGCCAAGAGTTACCTGACAGACCCCAAGAGACCCAGTACTTC. Translation gives CASSQELPDRPQETQYF.

The CDR3 nucleotides are TGTGCCAGCAGCCAAGAAGTAAGGGACAGGGAAAGCGGGGAGCTGTTTTTT. The encoded protein is CASSQEVRDRESGELFF. The V and J genes are TRBV3-1 and TRBJ2-2, with 9 bases matching TRBD1. There are 17 residues in the CDR3. V shed 0 bases, J shed 7 bases, and the junction held 9 bases outside the gene matches. Germline values: CDR1 LGHDT, CDR2 YNNKEL (reference sequence).

This clonotype was observed at least ten times. The V gene is TRBV6-5, the J gene TRBJ2-5; D is perhaps TRBD2 (5 bases). V gave up 4 bases and J gave up 7 bases, with 16 bases separating them. Germline-derived CDR1 and CDR2 are MNHEY and SVGAGI. The CDR3 sequence is 14 residues long. The CDR3 nucleotides read TGTGCCAGCAGTTTTTACCGGGCCCGGGGGACCCAGTACTTC. Protein product: CASSFYRARGTQYF.

This clonotype occurred many times. V and J are TRBV29-1 and TRBJ2-5, with D possibly called TRBD1 or TRBD2 (6 bases each). The CDR3 has 10 residues. From germline, CDR1 is SQVTM and CDR2 ANQGSEA. V dropped 7 bases and J dropped 4 bases, with 7 bases sitting between them. CDR3 residues: CSGGAETQYF. CDR3 coding DNA: TGCAGCGGGGGGGCAGAGACCCAGTACTTC.